This T cell receptor beta chain stems from a study of blood T cell repertoires in COVID-19. Study at large: Donors in the United States, Italy and Spain gave samples during acute or convalescent COVID-19. T cells, B-cell-depleted T cells, or PBMCs provided the cDNA or gDNA that served as material.

As handled by the study authors: Estimation of nucleated cell counts was performed using reference gene primer amplification. The repertoire was sequenced with immunoSEQ multiplex PCR; TCRdb's copy has only in-frame clones and lacks some. V, J and clone size were drawn from that table, and D and trimming were deduced from the DNA. The sample lists just over 300,000 clones, around 84% occurring once. V dropped 4 bases and J dropped 0 bases, with 9 bases sitting between them. CDR3 length: 14 amino acids. The germline V gene has CDR1 MGHRA and CDR2 YSYEKL. Sequencing used PBMCs or T cells enriched from blood (not recorded which). The V call is TRBV4-1, the J call TRBJ1-1; D not resolved. The clonotype originates from a man under 40 who had recovered from COVID-19. CDR3 amino acids: CASSPQAVNTEAFF. As DNA, the CDR3 is TGCGCCAGCAGCCCCCAGGCTGTGAACACTGAAGCTTTCTTT.